This passage covers 7 T cell receptor beta chains from one sample sequenced in a study of T cells after yellow fever vaccination. TCRdb ran MiXCR on the 5' RACE reads and lists one entry per CDR3 protein. The table records about 210,000 distinct CDR3 sequences, around 6.7% of them present only once. This specimen consisted of CD4+ T cells sorted from PBMCs, obtained on the day of the yellow fever booster vaccination. All receptors derive from a man younger than 45 who received the YFV17D yellow fever vaccine.

The chain employs TRBV12-3 or TRBV12-4 and TRBJ2-7; TRBD2 matches 10 bases. The CDR3 length is 14 residues. The V and J ends lost 6 bases and 3 bases, in that order; junction bases with no gene match: 5. CDR3 bases: TGTGCCAGCAGGGCTAGCGGGAGAAGCTACGAGCAGTACTTC. Translation: CASRASGRSYEQYF.

V gene TRBV11-2 combines with J gene TRBJ1-5; unclear D gene. The V and J ends lost 0 bases and 4 bases respectively, with 10 bases between them. This CDR3 contains 15 residues. In germline, CDR1 is SGHAT, CDR2 FQNNGV. The CDR3 here is CASSLDGGSNQPQHF. CDR3 DNA: TGTGCCAGCAGCTTAGATGGCGGCTCAAATCAGCCCCAGCATTTT.

This clonotype was observed at least ten times. The chain is built from TRBV15 and TRBJ1-1; D call uncertain. The length of the CDR3 is 15 residues. Germline values: CDR1 LNHNV, CDR2 YYDKDF (reference sequence). Trimming shortened V by 0 bases and J by 1 base, and 9 bases separated the two germline ends. For the CDR3, the DNA is TGTGCCACCAGCAGAGATGCGGGCCGGAACACTGAAGCTTTCTTT. Translation gives CATSRDAGRNTEAFF.

This chain uses TRBV12-3 or TRBV12-4 with TRBJ2-7; 10 bases are a match to TRBD1. Unmatched junction bases numbered 8, after V lost 8 bases and J lost 4 bases. This CDR3 has 14 amino acids. The CDR3 DNA follows: TGTGCCAGCGGAAGAGCGGGACAGGGGTACGAGCAGTACTTC. Its protein product is CASGRAGQGYEQYF.

In its sample, this clonotype was seen many times. V usage is TRBV28 and J usage is TRBJ2-1; D uncertain. CDR1 is MDHEN and CDR2 is SYDVKM in the germline V gene. The CDR3 contains 12 residues. Trimming shortened V by 7 bases and J by 2 bases, and 6 bases separated the two germline ends. This chain's CDR3 is CASTGTYNEQFF. The DNA for the CDR3 is TGTGCCAGCACCGGCACCTACAATGAGCAGTTCTTC.

This clonotype was seen a handful of times. This chain links TRBV10-3 with TRBJ2-2; D call uncertain. V shed 3 bases and J shed 7 bases, with 24 bases lying between them. The CDR3 spans 18 residues. Germline V gene data show CDR1 as ENHRY and CDR2 as SYGVKD. The CDR3 DNA sequence: TGTGCCATCAGTGACCAATTCCGGCCCCGTATGGATCACGGGGAGCTGTTTTTT. Translated: CAISDQFRPRMDHGELFF.

There are many counts of this clonotype. The DNA for the CDR3 is TGTGCCAGCAGCAACAGCGGGAGGGGTTTCGATGAGCAGTTCTTC. Translated: CASSNSGRGFDEQFF. The chain joins TRBV7-9 to TRBJ2-1, with 10 nucleotides matching TRBD2. The CDR3 consists of 15 residues. J was trimmed by 8 bases and V by 5 bases; bases with no gene match: 9. Germline CDR1 and CDR2: SEHNR and FQNEAQ (reference sequence).